One and the same sample provided the 11 T cell receptor beta chains below, sequenced in a study of blood T cell repertoires in COVID-19. Clones were read by immunoSEQ multiplex PCR, and TCRdb kept only the in-frame ones, dropping some. The repertoire holds approximately 60,000 clones, with more than 75% as singletons. Source material: peripheral blood. The receptors come from a man in his fifties or sixties with active COVID-19.

Written as DNA, the CDR3 is TGTGCCAGCAGCTTGGGTTCGGCAGATACGCAGTATTTT. Amino acids: CASSLGSADTQYF. The chain links TRBV5-5 to TRBJ2-3; no clear D. Germline-derived CDR1 and CDR2 are SGHKS and YYEKEE (reference sequence). The CDR3 runs 13 residues. The germline V and J ends were trimmed by 0 bases and 4 bases, with 6 bases remaining between them.

The chain joins TRBV7-2 to TRBJ1-1; D ambiguous. The germline gives CDR1 SGHTA, CDR2 FQGNSA. With 8 bases removed from V and 1 base from J, the gap between germline ends came to 11 bases. CDR3 length equals 13 residues. CDR3 nucleotide sequence: TGTGCCAGCGGGGAGGACCCGAACACTGAAGCTTTCTTT. Translated, it gives CASGEDPNTEAFF.

The chain is built from TRBV28 and TRBJ2-3; tentatively, D is TRBD2 (6 bases). Germline V gene lookup returns CDR1 MDHEN and CDR2 SYDVKM. There are 16 residues in the CDR3. The germline V and J ends were trimmed by 5 bases and 0 bases, with 15 bases remaining between them. CDR3 loop: CASSRTTLASTDTQYF. As DNA, the CDR3 is TGTGCCAGCAGTCGGACGACTCTAGCGAGCACAGATACGCAGTATTTT.

The chain joins TRBV2 to TRBJ1-2; D unresolved. The germline CDR1 and CDR2 sequences are SNHLY and FYNNEI. Trimming left V 4 bases short and J 1 base short, with 4 bases between. There are 12 residues in the CDR3. Here the CDR3 DNA reads TGTGCCAGCAGTGGTCTTAACTATGGCTACACCTTC. Its protein product is CASSGLNYGYTF.

The genes are TRBV6-6 and TRBJ1-4; 9 bases agree with TRBD1. The germline V gene has CDR1 MNHNY and CDR2 SVGAGI (reference sequence). V dropped 6 bases and J dropped 3; count of bases not matched to a gene: 8. The CDR3 length is 16 residues. The CDR3, as DNA: TGTGCCAGCAGGCAGACAGGGGGAGAGTCTAATGAAAAACTGTTTTTT. Its protein is CASRQTGGESNEKLFF.

CDR3 sequence: CASSREGQGGEKLFF. In DNA, the CDR3 is TGTGCCAGCAGCCGGGAAGGACAGGGCGGAGAAAAACTGTTTTTT. The chain links TRBV3-1 (or the pseudogene TRBV3-2) to TRBJ1-4, with 8 bases fitting TRBD1. This CDR3 contains 15 residues. Germline loops: CDR1 LGHDT, CDR2 YNNKEL (reference sequence). The V segment lost 4 bases and the J segment 8 bases; nucleotides outside the gene matches: 9.

The gene calls are TRBV5-4 and TRBJ2-5, with TRBD1 matching over 12 bases. V trimming: 4 bases; J trimming: 2 bases; junction bases outside the gene matches: 6. Per germline, CDR1 SGHNT and CDR2 YYREEE (reference sequence). CDR3 size: 16 residues. CDR3 residues: CASSPGQGARQETQYF. CDR3 nucleotide sequence: TGTGCCAGCAGCCCGGGACAGGGGGCGAGGCAAGAGACCCAGTACTTC.

The chain uses TRBV18 and TRBJ1-2; 8 bases line up with TRBD1. The CDR3 runs to 17 residues. The ends lost 3 bases at V and 5 bases at J; junction bases unmatched: 14. Germline assignment: CDR1 KGHSH and CDR2 LQKENI. In DNA, the CDR3 is TGTGCCAGCTCACCTGTGGCAGGGGGCGCCGGGTCGTATGGCTACACCTTC. This translates into CASSPVAGGAGSYGYTF.

The chain carries TRBV2 and TRBJ2-7; D possibly corresponds to TRBD2 (5 bases). The V and J ends lost 7 bases and 6 bases respectively, with 10 bases between them. From germline, CDR1 is SNHLY and CDR2 FYNNEI. This CDR3 spans 11 amino acids. As DNA, the CDR3 is TGTGCCAGCACCACCGCGGGCGAGCAGTACTTC. Translating it yields CASTTAGEQYF.

The chain is built from TRBV30 and TRBJ2-2; 15 nucleotides agree with TRBD2. The CDR3 is 21 amino acids. V lost 0 bases and J lost 7; bases outside the gene matches: 18. Germline CDR1 GTSNPN, CDR2 SVGIG (reference sequence). The CDR3 DNA reads TGTGCCTGGAGTGTAAGGGGCCCGGGACTAGCGGGGGGTCCGGTGATCGGGGAGCTGTTTTTT. Translation gives CAWSVRGPGLAGGPVIGELFF.

The rearrangement joins TRBV3-1 (or the pseudogene TRBV3-2) to TRBJ2-4; 9 bases line up with TRBD2. Germline lookup yields CDR1 LGHDT and CDR2 YNNKEL (reference sequence). This CDR3 has 16 amino acids. Trimming cost V 1 base and J 0 bases; bases outside gene matches: 1. The CDR3 nucleotides are TGTGCCAGCAGCCAAGCTAGCGGGGTAGCCAAAAACATTCAGTACTTC. Protein sequence: CASSQASGVAKNIQYF.